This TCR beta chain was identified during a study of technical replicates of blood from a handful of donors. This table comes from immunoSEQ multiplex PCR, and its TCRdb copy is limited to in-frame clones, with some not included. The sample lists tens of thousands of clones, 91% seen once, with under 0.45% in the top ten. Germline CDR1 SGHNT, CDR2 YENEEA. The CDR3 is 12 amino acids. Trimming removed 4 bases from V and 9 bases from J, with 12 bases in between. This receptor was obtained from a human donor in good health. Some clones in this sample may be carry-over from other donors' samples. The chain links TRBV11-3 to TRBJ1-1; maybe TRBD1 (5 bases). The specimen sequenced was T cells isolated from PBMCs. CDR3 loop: CASSSRDSKAFF. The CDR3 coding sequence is TGTGCCAGCAGCTCAAGGGACTCGAAAGCTTTCTTT.